The clone carrying this T cell receptor (beta chain) has at least ten counts. This specimen comes from a study of neurological immune-mediated disorders. TCRdb redid the calling of the 5' RACE reads with MiXCR, one entry per CDR3 protein. The sample has around 79,000 distinct CDR3 sequences; approximately 14% are singletons. The sequenced sample consisted of PBMCs. This receptor was taken from a woman between 45 and 65 years old in good health.

In nucleotides, the CDR3 is TGCAGTGCTAGTGAACCAGGGGGCTGGAATCAGCCCCAGCATTTT. Translation: CSASEPGGWNQPQHF. The chain couples TRBV20-1 to TRBJ1-5, with TRBD1 matching 8 bases. The CDR3 extends over 15 amino acids. The V gene's germline CDR1 is DFQATT and CDR2 SNEGSKA (reference sequence). The junction had 8 bases not matched to a gene; V was cut back by 3 bases and J by 4 bases.